Listed here is a single TCR beta chain. The target antigen is unknown. The data are from a study of blood T cells in healthy people across ages. Whole-study results and caveats: Age brought a roughly linear fall in TCR beta diversity measured per million T cells. Reliance upon unsorted PBMCs precluded definitive naive versus antigen-experienced comparison. The study found more naive CD4+ cells and higher diversity in long-lived than aged donors.

Trimming took 3 bases from V and 2 from J; bases not matched to a gene: 5. From germline, CDR1 is SGHDN and CDR2 FVKESK. The CDR3 spans 15 residues. Primers used in a second PCR of about 6 to 11 cycles were a sample-barcoded 5' primer and a J-beta primer mix. Per-sample output comprised a minimum of 3 million paired-end reads containing CDR3. TCRdb recomputed calls from the 5' RACE reads with MiXCR, one row per CDR3 protein. The table lists 1.5 million to 2 million distinct CDR3 sequences, about 30% of them singletons. This clonotype originated in a woman under 40 in good health. Specimen: blood. V usage is TRBV14 and J usage is TRBJ2-3; 7 nucleotides line up with TRBD1. CDR3 sequence (DNA): TGTGCCAGCAGCCACGGGGACAGCTTCACAGATACGCAGTATTTT. Encoded protein: CASSHGDSFTDTQYF.